The 26 T cell receptor beta chains reported below all come from one sample, sequenced in a study of shared clonotypes between healthy human individuals. The assay was immunoSEQ multiplex PCR, and TCRdb's table has in-frame clones only and misses some. The table records 730,000 or so clones, about two thirds of them present only once. The specimen was memory CD4+ T cells sorted from blood. Stated subset: CD45RA-negative fraction. The receptors shown here come from a woman aged 25 to 39 in good health.

The V gene is TRBV27, the J gene TRBJ1-4, with D perhaps TRBD1 (6 bases). The germline CDR1 and CDR2 sequences are MNHEY and SMNVEV (reference sequence). This CDR3 has 14 amino acids. V was cut by 3 bases and J by 7 bases, with 12 bases left in between. The CDR3 sequence is CASSLGGLGEKLFF. DNA for the CDR3: TGTGCCAGCAGTTTGGGGGGGCTAGGTGAAAAACTGTTTTTT.

Comments on this clone: This CDR3 is also generated by other DNA sequences in the sample. J is TRBJ1-2 and V is TRBV28, with 7 bases fitting TRBD1. The length of the CDR3 is 14 residues. Germline V gives CDR1 MDHEN, CDR2 SYDVKM. J lost 3 bases, V lost 6 bases, and 7 bases had no gene match. This CDR3 is CASRRTGGDYGYTF. CDR3 sequence (DNA): TGTGCCAGCAGGAGGACAGGAGGGGACTATGGCTACACCTTC.

The V call is TRBV5-4, the J call TRBJ2-5; 9 bases agree with TRBD2. This CDR3 has 15 amino acids. Germline assignment: CDR1 SGHNT and CDR2 YYREEE (reference sequence). V shed 3 bases and J 5 bases; nucleotides not matched to a gene: 8. The CDR3 region is CASSYVAGEVETQYF. The CDR3 DNA is TGTGCCAGCAGCTACGTAGCGGGAGAGGTGGAGACCCAGTACTTC.

The chain combines TRBV5-1 with TRBJ2-7; possible D gene TRBD2, 6 bases. The CDR3 contains 15 residues. Germline CDR1 SGHRS, CDR2 YFSETQ. Trimming pared 0 bases from V and 6 bases from J, leaving 16 bases between. CDR3 DNA: TGCGCCAGCAGCTTGGCCGGGGACTCCTCGTTCGAGCAGTACTTC. Residues: CASSLAGDSSFEQYF. Combining the CDR3 with reference TRBV5-1 and TRBJ2-7 gives the whole variable domain KAGVTQTPRYLIKTRGQQVTLSCSPISGHRSVSWYQQTPGQGLQFLFEYFSETQRNKGNFPGRFSGRQFSNSRSEMNVSTLELGDSALYLCASSLAGDSSFEQYFGPGTRLTVT.

The gene calls are TRBV5-1 and TRBJ2-5; 9 nucleotides align to TRBD1. Germline CDR1 and CDR2: SGHRS and YFSETQ. J was trimmed by 5 bases and V by 2 bases; bases with no gene match: 4. CDR3 length: 14 residues. The CDR3 coding sequence is TGCGCCAGCAGCTTAACAGGGGGCATGGAGACCCAGTACTTC. Translated, it gives CASSLTGGMETQYF.

The J gene is TRBJ1-3, the V gene TRBV6-1, with D possibly matching TRBD1 (5 bases). The germline V gene has CDR1 MNHNS and CDR2 SASEGT. V was pared by 3 bases and J by 3 bases, with 9 bases between. This CDR3 is 14 amino acids long. CDR3: CASSDGTDGNTIYF. In DNA form, the CDR3 reads TGTGCCAGCAGTGATGGGACCGATGGAAACACCATATATTTT.

V usage is TRBV28 and J usage is TRBJ2-7; TRBD1 matches 8 bases. V dropped 5 bases and J dropped 3; count of bases not matched to a gene: 6. This CDR3 is 14 amino acids long. Looked up from germline, CDR1 is MDHEN and CDR2 is SYDVKM. The CDR3 coding sequence is TGTGCCAGCAGTACCTTGACAGGGGTCTACGAGCAGTACTTC. It specifies CASSTLTGVYEQYF.

The chain couples TRBV2 to TRBJ2-2; D is possibly TRBD2 (6 bases). CDR3 length: 14 residues. The V gene's germline CDR1 is SNHLY and CDR2 FYNNEI. Trimming stripped 9 bases from V and 5 bases from J, with 16 bases between. The CDR3 sequence: CASIALASTGELFF. The CDR3 DNA sequence: TGTGCCAGTATCGCACTAGCCTCAACCGGGGAGCTGTTTTTT.

As concerns this clone: The sample holds other DNA sequences that translate to the same CDR3. This chain joins TRBV28 and TRBJ2-6; D is undetermined. Trimming took 0 bases from V and 2 from J, leaving 5 bases between them. In germline, CDR1 is MDHEN, CDR2 SYDVKM. This CDR3 comprises 15 residues. The CDR3 loop reads CASSLWTTGANVLTF. In nucleotides, the CDR3 is TGTGCCAGCAGTTTATGGACCACTGGGGCCAACGTCCTGACTTTC.

The genes are TRBV19 and TRBJ1-5; the D is unclear. The CDR3 is 14 residues long. Trimming removed 5 bases at V and 0 bases at J, with 8 bases between. The V gene's germline CDR1 is LNHDA and CDR2 SQIVND (reference sequence). The CDR3 nucleotides are TGTGCCAGTAGTGGCAGTTATAGCAATCAGCCCCAGCATTTT. Encoded protein: CASSGSYSNQPQHF.

V and J are TRBV11-2 and TRBJ2-3, with TRBD2 as a possible D gene (6 bases). Per the germline V gene, CDR1 is SGHAT and CDR2 is FQNNGV. V was clipped by 0 bases and J by 6 bases, with 16 bases between them. This CDR3 is 16 amino acids long. In DNA, the CDR3 is TGTGCCAGCAGCTTAGATCGGGGTAGCGGAAGGGATACGCAGTATTTT. It encodes CASSLDRGSGRDTQYF.

The rearrangement links TRBV27 to TRBJ2-3; 12 bases are a match to TRBD1. V was pared by 5 bases and J by 5 bases, with 5 bases of the junction left unmatched. Germline CDR1 reads MNHEY; CDR2 reads SMNVEV (reference sequence). The CDR3 extends over 15 amino acids. CDR3 protein: CASSLRDRGQDTQYF. CDR3 in DNA: TGTGCCAGCAGTCTCCGGGACAGGGGGCAAGATACGCAGTATTTT.

The chain uses TRBV7-9 and TRBJ2-2; D unclear. V lost 1 base and J 4 bases, leaving 16 bases between the germline ends. The germline gives CDR1 SEHNR, CDR2 FQNEAQ (reference sequence). This CDR3 is 17 amino acids long. The CDR3 loop is CASSLGVQRRPTGELFF. As DNA, the CDR3 is TGTGCCAGCAGCTTAGGAGTACAGAGACGGCCCACCGGGGAGCTGTTTTTT. Full variable domain (missing parts from reference TRBV7-9 and TRBJ2-2): DTGVSQNPRHKITKRGQNVTFRCDPISEHNRLYWYRQTLGQGPEFLTYFQNEAQLEKSRLLSDRFSAERPKGSFSTLEIQRTEQGDSAMYLCASSLGVQRRPTGELFFGEGSRLTVL.

In this sample, this clone turned up once. The V gene is TRBV19, the J gene TRBJ2-1; D call uncertain. The CDR3 sequence is 13 residues long. V was trimmed by 3 bases and J by 8 bases, leaving 11 bases between them. From germline, CDR1 is LNHDA and CDR2 SQIVND (reference sequence). CDR3 sequence (DNA): TGTGCCAGTAGTATGGTTAGCTTTTATGAGCAGTTCTTC. Translating gives CASSMVSFYEQFF. The complete variable domain, with remaining parts taken from reference TRBV19 and TRBJ2-1, reads DGGITQSPKYLFRKEGQNVTLSCEQNLNHDAMYWYRQDPGQGLRLIYYSQIVNDFQKGDIAEGYSVSREKKESFPLTVTSAQKNPTAFYLCASSMVSFYEQFFGPGTRLTVL.

The rearrangement links TRBV25-1 to TRBJ2-5; a weak D match, TRBD1 (5 bases). Germline V CDR1 and CDR2: MGHDK, SYGVNS. The V gene lost 6 bases and the J gene lost 5 bases, with 16 bases spanning the gap. The CDR3 extends over 14 amino acids. DNA for the CDR3: TGTGCCAGCAGCCCTAGGGCAGGGTCCGAGACCCAGTACTTC. Translation: CASSPRAGSETQYF.

The V gene is TRBV28, the J gene TRBJ1-2; 7 bases match TRBD1. J gave up 2 bases and V 3 bases, and 6 bases lay outside the gene matches. Germline loops: CDR1 MDHEN, CDR2 SYDVKM. The CDR3 covers 15 residues. Here the CDR3 reads CASSFTLTGNYGYTF. The CDR3 DNA reads as TGTGCCAGCAGTTTTACCCTGACAGGGAACTATGGCTACACCTTC.

This clone was seen a few times. The chain combines TRBV30 with TRBJ1-2; D possibly corresponds to TRBD1 (5 bases). Germline V CDR1 and CDR2: GTSNPN, SVGIG (reference sequence). The CDR3 totals 12 residues. V dropped 1 base and J dropped 4 bases, with 7 bases sitting between them. In DNA, the CDR3 is TGTGCCTGGAGTGCCGGGACCTATGGCTACACCTTC. Translating it yields CAWSAGTYGYTF.

The CDR3 region has the DNA TGCAGCGTTGATTCTGCTAGCGGAAACACAGATACGCAGTATTTT. It translates to CSVDSASGNTDTQYF. This sequence joins TRBV29-1 and TRBJ2-3; 7 nucleotides match TRBD2. The CDR3 is 15 amino acids. In germline, CDR1 is SQVTM, CDR2 ANQGSEA. J was trimmed by 2 bases and V by 3 bases; bases with no gene match: 8.

V and J are TRBV6-5 and TRBJ2-5; 7 nucleotides match TRBD1. This CDR3 contains 13 residues. The J segment lost 5 bases and the V segment lost 6 bases, leaving 6 bases of the junction unmatched. The germline V gene encodes CDR1 MNHEY and CDR2 SVGAGI. The CDR3 DNA sequence: TGTGCCAGCAGCCGGACAGGCTCGGAGACCCAGTACTTC. Encoded protein: CASSRTGSETQYF.

The chain joins TRBV7-2 to TRBJ2-7; TRBD2 might be the D (5 bases). CDR1 is SGHTA and CDR2 is FQGNSA in the germline V gene. V was pared by 3 bases and J by 2 bases, with 8 bases between. This CDR3 spans 13 amino acids. DNA for the CDR3: TGTGCCAGCAGCTTGGACTGGGCCTACGAGCAGTACTTC. It is translated as CASSLDWAYEQYF.

This clone has ten or more counts. V usage is TRBV12-5 and J usage is TRBJ2-1; D unclear. V lost 0 bases to trimming and J lost 2 bases, with 5 bases between them. Germline assignment: CDR1 LGHNT and CDR2 FRNRAP. The CDR3 is 14 residues long. CDR3 DNA: TGTGCTAGTGGTTTGGTACCCCCCTACAATGAGCAGTTCTTC. This codes for CASGLVPPYNEQFF.

This clone was observed a handful of times. The chain couples TRBV19 to TRBJ2-4; possibly TRBD1 for D (6 bases). From germline, CDR1 is LNHDA and CDR2 SQIVND (reference sequence). V was trimmed by 5 bases and J by 1 base, leaving 18 bases between them. This CDR3 region has 17 residues. CDR3 sequence reads: CASSQSRGSAAKNIQYF. The DNA of the CDR3 is TGTGCCAGTAGTCAAAGCAGGGGATCGGCGGCCAAAAACATTCAGTACTTC.

The count of this clone is one. This chain connects TRBV19 to TRBJ2-3; D perhaps matches TRBD2 (6 bases). Per germline, CDR1 LNHDA and CDR2 SQIVND (reference sequence). Trimming removed 2 bases from V and 1 base from J, with 10 bases in between. The CDR3 loop spans 15 amino acids. The CDR3 sequence: CASSISGPRTDTQYF. In nucleotides, the CDR3 is TGTGCCAGTAGTATAAGCGGGCCTCGCACAGATACGCAGTATTTT.

The gene calls are TRBV19 and TRBJ2-3; 7 positions agree with TRBD2. Germline CDR1 reads LNHDA; CDR2 reads SQIVND (reference sequence). V shed 4 bases, J shed 3 bases, and the junction held 4 bases outside the gene matches. This CDR3 has 14 residues. As DNA, the CDR3 is TGTGCCAGTAGTAGCGGGAGCGTTACAGATACGCAGTATTTT. Amino acid sequence: CASSSGSVTDTQYF.

This clone was detected only once. The V call is TRBV4-1, the J call TRBJ1-2, with 11 bases fitting TRBD1. CDR3 length: 15 residues. V trimming: 3 bases; J trimming: 5 bases; junction bases outside the gene matches: 5. Germline-derived CDR1 and CDR2 are MGHRA and YSYEKL. The CDR3 DNA follows: TGCGCCAGCAGCCACCCGGGACAGGGGGTTTATGGCTACACCTTC. This sequence encodes CASSHPGQGVYGYTF.

The CDR3 sequence is CASSGRQGAETQYF. As DNA, the CDR3 is TGCGCCAGCAGCGGGCGACAGGGAGCAGAGACCCAGTACTTC. The rearrangement links TRBV5-1 to TRBJ2-5; the match to TRBD1 covers 7 bases. CDR1 is SGHRS and CDR2 is YFSETQ in the germline V gene. This CDR3 is built from 14 residues. J was trimmed by 4 bases and V by 4 bases; bases with no gene match: 7.